This entry lists 23 T cell receptor beta chains sequenced from one sample in a study of blood T cell repertoires in COVID-19. Method: immunoSEQ multiplex PCR; TCRdb's copy keeps in-frame clones and lacks some. This table has 150,000 to 200,000 clones, more than 75% appearing once. Sequences were obtained from peripheral blood. The receptors shown here come from a man aged 18 to 30 with active or convalescent COVID-19.

The chain carries TRBV6-1 and TRBJ1-3; perhaps TRBD1 as D (5 bases). V was clipped by 4 bases and J by 4 bases, with 17 bases between them. The CDR3 totals 16 residues. Germline V gene lookup returns CDR1 MNHNS and CDR2 SASEGT. CDR3 DNA: TGTGCCAGCAGTGCTCACCGGGACTCCGAGGGAAACACCATATATTTT. Translating gives CASSAHRDSEGNTIYF.

This rearrangement joins TRBV19 to TRBJ2-1; 12 nucleotides match TRBD2. Losses at the gene ends were 4 bases for V and 8 bases for J; bases not matched to a gene: 12. CDR3 size: 17 residues. From germline, CDR1 is LNHDA and CDR2 SQIVND (reference sequence). This CDR3 reads CASSTRLAGDLPDEQFF. In DNA, the CDR3 is TGTGCCAGTAGTACAAGACTAGCGGGAGATCTCCCGGATGAGCAGTTCTTC.

The rearrangement uses TRBV28 and TRBJ2-2; D may be TRBD2 (5 bases). Trimming shortened V by 3 bases and J by 4 bases, and 12 bases separated the two germline ends. This CDR3 contains 15 residues. Per the germline V gene, CDR1 is MDHEN and CDR2 is SYDVKM. The DNA for the CDR3 is TGTGCCAGCAGTTTGTACGGGATCTTCACCGGGGAGCTGTTTTTT. Protein: CASSLYGIFTGELFF.

The rearrangement joins TRBV12-3 or TRBV12-4 to TRBJ2-5; the D gene is possibly TRBD1 (5 bases). V lost 8 bases to trimming and J lost 1 base, with 5 bases between them. The CDR3 consists of 11 residues. As DNA, the CDR3 is TGTGCCAGCGGGGCCCAAGAGACCCAGTACTTC. Its protein product is CASGAQETQYF.

As DNA, the CDR3 is TGTGCCAGCAGGGGGCCGAATAATTCACCCCTCCACTTT. Translated: CASRGPNNSPLHF. This chain joins TRBV6-5 and TRBJ1-6, with a possible D match to TRBD1 (5 bases). Looked up from germline, CDR1 is MNHEY and CDR2 is SVGAGI. This CDR3 is built from 13 residues. With 6 bases removed from V and 5 bases from J, the gap between germline ends came to 8 bases.

This clone was seen only once. The V and J genes are TRBV27 and TRBJ1-5; D is perhaps TRBD1 (6 bases). This CDR3 comprises 15 residues. V was pared by 6 bases and J by 3 bases, with 15 bases between. Per germline, CDR1 MNHEY and CDR2 SMNVEV (reference sequence). CDR3 sequence reads: CASSLTGVNNQPQHF. Here the CDR3 DNA reads TGTGCCAGCAGCTTGACAGGAGTCAACAATCAGCCCCAGCATTTT.

The V and J genes are TRBV12-3 or TRBV12-4 and TRBJ1-1; D is possibly TRBD1 (5 bases). The CDR3 has 13 residues. V was pared by 9 bases and J by 1 base, with 12 bases between. The CDR3 DNA reads as TGTGCCAGTGGGGGGGATGGGAACACTGAAGCTTTCTTT. This encodes CASGGDGNTEAFF.

The chain couples TRBV24-1 to TRBJ2-3, with D possibly TRBD2 on 6 matching bases. Trimming removed 4 bases at V and 6 bases at J, with 13 bases between. This CDR3 comprises 14 residues. Germline V lookup: CDR1 KGHDR, CDR2 SFDVKD. DNA for the CDR3: TGTGCCACCAGTGAAGCGGGCTCTATGGATACGCAGTATTTT. Its translation is CATSEAGSMDTQYF.

The V and J genes are TRBV7-3 and TRBJ1-2; TRBD1 is a possible D gene (6 bases). V gave up 1 base and J gave up 7 bases, with 16 bases separating them. This CDR3 region has 15 residues. The germline CDR1 and CDR2 sequences are SGHTA and FQGTGA. CDR3 bases: TGTGCCAGCAGCTTAATAGGGGGTCTCAGTATTGGCTACACCTTC. Translated: CASSLIGGLSIGYTF. Together with reference TRBV7-3 and TRBJ1-2, the CDR3 gives the full variable domain: GAGVSQTPSNKVTEKGKYVELRCDPISGHTALYWYRQSLGQGPEFLIYFQGTGAADDSGLPNDRFFAVRPEGSVSTLKIQRTERGDSAVYLCASSLIGGLSIGYTFGSGTRLTVV.

This clone was counted only a few times. V is TRBV4-1 and J is TRBJ2-3; D perhaps matches TRBD1 (5 bases). The length of the CDR3 is 17 residues. Trimming removed 2 bases from V and 5 bases from J, with 20 bases in between. Per germline, CDR1 MGHRA and CDR2 YSYEKL. The CDR3 DNA follows: TGCGCCAGCAGCCAACTTCTGGTAAAAGGGGTAGGAGATACGCAGTATTTT. Its protein product is CASSQLLVKGVGDTQYF.

The CDR3 loop is CASRAGLAGLSSYEQYF. CDR3 sequence (DNA): TGTGCCAGCAGAGCGGGACTTGCGGGACTTAGCTCCTACGAGCAGTACTTC. V is TRBV2 and J is TRBJ2-7, with TRBD2 matching over 7 bases. V dropped 6 bases and J dropped 0; count of bases not matched to a gene: 14. Germline CDR1 is SNHLY and CDR2 is FYNNEI. This CDR3 is 17 amino acids long. The variable domain in full, with the rest retrieved from reference TRBV2 and TRBJ2-7, is EPEVTQTPSHQVTQMGQEVILRCVPISNHLYFYWYRQILGQKVEFLVSFYNNEISEKSEIFDDQFSVERPDGSNFTLKIRSTKLEDSAMYFCASRAGLAGLSSYEQYFGPGTRLTVT.

The chain is built from TRBV20-1 and TRBJ1-1; D is uncertain. V was trimmed by 6 bases and J by 3 bases, leaving 8 bases between them. Germline-derived CDR1 and CDR2 are DFQATT and SNEGSKA (reference sequence). There are 11 residues in the CDR3. CDR3 sequence: CSAERYTEAFF. CDR3 DNA sequence: TGCAGTGCCGAGAGGTACACTGAAGCTTTCTTT.

This rearrangement joins TRBV6-2 or TRBV6-3 to TRBJ1-5; 9 bases are shared with TRBD1. Germline loops: CDR1 MNHEY, CDR2 SVGEGT. Unmatched junction bases numbered 10, after V lost 3 bases and J lost 7 bases. The CDR3 spans 16 residues. This CDR3 is CASSYPTGGGSQPQHF. The CDR3 DNA sequence: TGTGCCAGCAGTTATCCAACAGGGGGCGGTAGCCAGCCCCAGCATTTT.

The J gene is TRBJ2-1, the V gene TRBV24-1; the match to TRBD2 covers 15 bases. Germline values: CDR1 KGHDR, CDR2 SFDVKD. This CDR3 has 15 amino acids. V lost 7 bases, J lost 14 bases, and 11 bases stayed unmatched. CDR3: CATSTTLGLAGGEFF. DNA for the CDR3: TGTGCCACCAGCACAACTCTCGGACTAGCGGGGGGGGAGTTCTTC.

The chain employs TRBV6-2 or TRBV6-3 and TRBJ2-3; 13 nucleotides align to TRBD2. The CDR3 loop spans 16 amino acids. Per the germline V gene, CDR1 is MNHEY and CDR2 is SVGEGT. J was trimmed by 4 bases and V by 2 bases; bases with no gene match: 3. CDR3 sequence reads: CASSYTSGRAADTQYF. The CDR3 DNA reads as TGTGCCAGCAGTTACACTAGCGGGAGGGCCGCAGATACGCAGTATTTT.

V usage is TRBV5-6 and J usage is TRBJ1-4; D might be TRBD1 (6 bases). The CDR3 sequence is 14 residues long. Germline CDR1 SGHDT, CDR2 YYEEEE. Deletions cut 4 bases from V and 8 bases from J, with 15 bases between. The CDR3 sequence: CASSIQGLGEKLFF. The CDR3 DNA follows: TGTGCCAGCAGCATTCAGGGGTTGGGGGAAAAACTGTTTTTT.

V gene TRBV11-3 combines with J gene TRBJ1-2; 8 nucleotides agree with TRBD1. With V trimmed by 0 bases and J by 4 bases, 4 bases remained unmatched. This CDR3 spans 15 amino acids. Germline loops: CDR1 SGHNT, CDR2 YENEEA. The CDR3 coding sequence is TGTGCCAGCAGCTTAGACACAGGGGGGCTCTATGGCTACACCTTC. Translating gives CASSLDTGGLYGYTF.

V is TRBV7-5 and J is TRBJ2-7; TRBD1 is the table's D call and was not checked against the DNA. TRBV7-5 is a known pseudogene. The CDR3 sequence is 15 residues long. CDR3 sequence: CARSWGTDADYEQYV. The DNA for the CDR3 is TGTGCCAGAAGCTGGGGGACAGATGCCGACTACGAGCAGTACGTC.

This chain uses TRBV6-6 with TRBJ1-4, with D possibly matching TRBD1 (6 bases). Trimming removed 0 bases from V and 7 bases from J, with 15 bases in between. The V gene's germline CDR1 is MNHNY and CDR2 SVGAGI (reference sequence). The CDR3 is made up of 16 amino acids. The CDR3 reads CASSYSMAGVSEKLFF. The CDR3 nucleotides read TGTGCCAGCAGTTACTCGATGGCAGGGGTTAGTGAAAAACTGTTTTTT.

This clone was picked up one time. The chain recombines TRBV2 with TRBJ2-3; D perhaps matches TRBD1 (6 bases). The CDR3 loop spans 13 amino acids. V lost 7 bases and J lost 3, with 11 bases in between. CDR1 and CDR2 from the germline V gene are SNHLY and FYNNEI. CDR3 amino acids: CASTTGYTDTQYF. The CDR3 DNA sequence: TGTGCCAGCACCACAGGGTATACAGATACGCAGTATTTT. Variable domain in full (rest from reference TRBV2 and TRBJ2-3): EPEVTQTPSHQVTQMGQEVILRCVPISNHLYFYWYRQILGQKVEFLVSFYNNEISEKSEIFDDQFSVERPDGSNFTLKIRSTKLEDSAMYFCASTTGYTDTQYFGPGTRLTVL.

The chain carries TRBV11-2 and TRBJ2-1; 9 bases are a match to TRBD2. The CDR3 totals 18 residues. J lost 8 bases, V lost 10 bases, and 24 bases had no gene match. Germline CDR1 is SGHAT and CDR2 is FQNNGV. The CDR3 reads CATVEGNSGGLAFHEQFF. The CDR3 DNA reads as TGTGCCACCGTCGAGGGGAATAGCGGGGGCCTCGCGTTCCATGAGCAGTTCTTC. The variable domain in full, with the rest retrieved from reference TRBV11-2 and TRBJ2-1, is EAGVAQSPRYKIIEKRQSVAFWCNPISGHATLYWYQQILGQGPKLLIQFQNNGVVDDSQLPKDRFSAERLKGVDSTLKIQPAKLEDSAVYLCATVEGNSGGLAFHEQFFGPGTRLTVL.

The chain combines TRBV7-2 with TRBJ1-2; D unresolved. The CDR3 has 15 amino acids. Germline CDR1 and CDR2: SGHTA and FQGNSA. V was pared by 5 bases and J by 1 base, with 14 bases between. The CDR3 DNA follows: TGTGCCAGCAGCCCCTACATACAGAGTAACTATGGCTACACCTTC. Its translation is CASSPYIQSNYGYTF.

The chain is built from TRBV29-1 and TRBJ1-3, with TRBD1 as a possible D gene (6 bases). The CDR3 is 13 amino acids. Per germline, CDR1 SQVTM and CDR2 ANQGSEA. CDR3 region: CGAGVLVGNTIYF. CDR3 coding DNA: TGCGGGGCAGGGGTATTGGTTGGAAACACCATATATTTT.